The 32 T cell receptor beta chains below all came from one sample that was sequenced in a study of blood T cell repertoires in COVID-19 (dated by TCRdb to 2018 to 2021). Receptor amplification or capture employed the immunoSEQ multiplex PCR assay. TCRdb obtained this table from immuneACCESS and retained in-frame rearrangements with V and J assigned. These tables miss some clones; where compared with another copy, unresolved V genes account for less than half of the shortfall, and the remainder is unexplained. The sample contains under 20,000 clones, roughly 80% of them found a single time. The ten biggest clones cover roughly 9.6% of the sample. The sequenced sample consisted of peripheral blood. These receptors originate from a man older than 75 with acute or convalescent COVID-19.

The CDR3: CSVGQGASSGNTIYF. The CDR3, as DNA: TGCAGCGTTGGGCAGGGGGCGAGCTCTGGAAACACCATATATTTT. The chain uses TRBV29-1 and TRBJ1-3; TRBD1 aligns across 8 bases. V gave up 4 bases and J gave up 0 bases; unmatched junction bases: 5. The CDR3 runs 15 residues. The germline V gene encodes CDR1 SQVTM and CDR2 ANQGSEA.

The CDR3 region has the DNA TGTGCCAGCAGACGACAGGGTTTGGACACTGAAGCTTTCTTT. Amino acid sequence: CASRRQGLDTEAFF. V gene TRBV6-5 combines with J gene TRBJ1-1; TRBD1 aligns across 7 bases. V was pared by 6 bases and J by 3 bases, with 7 bases of the junction left unmatched. This CDR3 is 14 amino acids long. The germline gives CDR1 MNHEY, CDR2 SVGAGI.

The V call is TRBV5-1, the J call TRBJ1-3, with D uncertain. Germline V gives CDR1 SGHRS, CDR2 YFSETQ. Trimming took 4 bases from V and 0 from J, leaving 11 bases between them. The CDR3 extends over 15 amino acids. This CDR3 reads CASSVDKSSGNTIYF. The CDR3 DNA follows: TGCGCCAGCAGCGTTGACAAGAGCTCTGGAAACACCATATATTTT. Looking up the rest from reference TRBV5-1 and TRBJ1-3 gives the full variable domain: KAGVTQTPRYLIKTRGQQVTLSCSPISGHRSVSWYQQTPGQGLQFLFEYFSETQRNKGNFPGRFSGRQFSNSRSEMNVSTLELGDSALYLCASSVDKSSGNTIYFGEGSWLTVV.

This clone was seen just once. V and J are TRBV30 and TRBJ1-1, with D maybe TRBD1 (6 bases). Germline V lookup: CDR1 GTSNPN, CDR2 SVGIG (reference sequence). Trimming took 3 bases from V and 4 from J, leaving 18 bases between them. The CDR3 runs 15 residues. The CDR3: CAWSPKDRTITEAFF. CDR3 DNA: TGTGCCTGGAGCCCCAAAGACAGGACCATCACTGAAGCTTTCTTT.

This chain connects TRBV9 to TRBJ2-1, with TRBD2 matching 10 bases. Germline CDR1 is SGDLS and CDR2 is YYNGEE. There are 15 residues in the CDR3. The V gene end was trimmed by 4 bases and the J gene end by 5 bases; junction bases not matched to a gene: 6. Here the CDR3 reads CASSSVAGGNNEQFF. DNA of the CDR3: TGTGCCAGCAGCTCGGTAGCGGGGGGCAACAATGAGCAGTTCTTC.

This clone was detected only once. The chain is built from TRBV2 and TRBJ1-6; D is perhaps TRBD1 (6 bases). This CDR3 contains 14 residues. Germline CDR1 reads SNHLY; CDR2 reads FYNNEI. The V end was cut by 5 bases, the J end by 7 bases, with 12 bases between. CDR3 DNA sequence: TGTGCCAGCAGTATGGACAGAGTCAATTCACCCCTCCACTTT. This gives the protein CASSMDRVNSPLHF.

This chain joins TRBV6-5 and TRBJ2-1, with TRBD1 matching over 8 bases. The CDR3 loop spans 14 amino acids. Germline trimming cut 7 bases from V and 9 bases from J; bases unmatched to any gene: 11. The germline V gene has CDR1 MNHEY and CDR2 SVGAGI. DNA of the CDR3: TGTGCCAGCAATAAGGACAGGGTTGCAGGTGAGCAGTTCTTC. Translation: CASNKDRVAGEQFF.

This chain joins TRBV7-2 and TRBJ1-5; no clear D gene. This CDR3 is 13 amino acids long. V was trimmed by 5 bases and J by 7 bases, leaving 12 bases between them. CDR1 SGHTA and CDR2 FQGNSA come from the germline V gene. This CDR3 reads CASSLTTEQPQHF. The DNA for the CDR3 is TGTGCCAGCAGCCTCACAACAGAACAGCCCCAGCATTTT.

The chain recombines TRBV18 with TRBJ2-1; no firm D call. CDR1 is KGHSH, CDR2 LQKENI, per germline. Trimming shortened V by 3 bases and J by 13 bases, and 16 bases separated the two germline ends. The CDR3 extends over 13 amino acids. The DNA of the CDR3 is TGTGCCAGCTCACCCGACCATGGAGATCCTCAGTTCTTC. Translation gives CASSPDHGDPQFF. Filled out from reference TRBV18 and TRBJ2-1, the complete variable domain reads NAGVMQNPRHLVRRRGQEARLRCSPMKGHSHVYWYRQLPEEGLKFMVYLQKENIIDESGMPKERFSAEFPKEGPSILRIQQVVRGDSAAYFCASSPDHGDPQFFGPGTRLTVL.

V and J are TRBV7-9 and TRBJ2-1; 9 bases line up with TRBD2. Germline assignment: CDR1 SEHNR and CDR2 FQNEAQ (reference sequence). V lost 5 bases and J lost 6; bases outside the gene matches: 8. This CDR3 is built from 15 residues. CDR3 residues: CASSPQGGGGNEQFF. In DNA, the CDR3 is TGTGCCAGCAGCCCCCAGGGCGGGGGGGGCAATGAGCAGTTCTTC.

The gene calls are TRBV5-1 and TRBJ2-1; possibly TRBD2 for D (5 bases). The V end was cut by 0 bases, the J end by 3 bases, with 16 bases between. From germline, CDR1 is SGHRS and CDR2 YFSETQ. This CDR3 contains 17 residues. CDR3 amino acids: CASSLVAAGMGYNEQFF. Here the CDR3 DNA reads TGCGCCAGCAGCTTGGTGGCCGCGGGCATGGGCTACAATGAGCAGTTCTTC.

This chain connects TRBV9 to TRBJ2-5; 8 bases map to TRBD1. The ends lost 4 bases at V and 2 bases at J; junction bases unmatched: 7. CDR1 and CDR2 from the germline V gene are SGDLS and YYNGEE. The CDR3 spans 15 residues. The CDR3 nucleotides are TGTGCCAGCAGCCCCGCCGGACAGGGACAAGAGACCCAGTACTTC. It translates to CASSPAGQGQETQYF.

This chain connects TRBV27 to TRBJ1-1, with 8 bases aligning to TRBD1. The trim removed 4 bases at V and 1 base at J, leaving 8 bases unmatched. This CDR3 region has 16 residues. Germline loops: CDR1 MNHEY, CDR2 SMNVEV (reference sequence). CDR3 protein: CASSSQGARRNTEAFF. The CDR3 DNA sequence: TGTGCCAGCAGTTCCCAGGGGGCGCGAAGGAACACTGAAGCTTTCTTT.

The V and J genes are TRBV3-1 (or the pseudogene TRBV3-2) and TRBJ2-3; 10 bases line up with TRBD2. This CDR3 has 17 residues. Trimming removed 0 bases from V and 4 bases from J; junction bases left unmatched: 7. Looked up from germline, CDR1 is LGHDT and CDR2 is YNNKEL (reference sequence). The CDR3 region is CASSQDFGAGGSDTQYF. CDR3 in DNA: TGTGCCAGCAGCCAAGATTTCGGAGCGGGGGGGTCAGATACGCAGTATTTT.

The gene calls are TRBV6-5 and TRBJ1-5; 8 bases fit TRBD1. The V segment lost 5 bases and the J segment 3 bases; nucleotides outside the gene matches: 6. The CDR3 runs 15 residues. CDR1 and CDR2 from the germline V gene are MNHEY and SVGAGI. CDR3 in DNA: TGTGCCAGCAGTCGGCAGGGGGCGACCAATCAGCCCCAGCATTTT. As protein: CASSRQGATNQPQHF.

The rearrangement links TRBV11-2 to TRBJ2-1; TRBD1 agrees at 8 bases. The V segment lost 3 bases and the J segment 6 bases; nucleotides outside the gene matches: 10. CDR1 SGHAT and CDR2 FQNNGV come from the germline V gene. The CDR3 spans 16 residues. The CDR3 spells CASSFYRGTAPNEQFF. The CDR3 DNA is TGTGCCAGCAGCTTCTACAGGGGGACCGCTCCCAATGAGCAGTTCTTC.

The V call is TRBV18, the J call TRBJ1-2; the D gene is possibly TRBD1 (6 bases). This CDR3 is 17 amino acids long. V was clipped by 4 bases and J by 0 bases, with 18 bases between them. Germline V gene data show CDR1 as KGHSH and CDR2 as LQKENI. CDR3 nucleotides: TGTGCCAGCTCACGTAGAACAGGGTTGGAGACTAACTATGGCTACACCTTC. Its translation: CASSRRTGLETNYGYTF.

The CDR3 is CASSFSGNQPQHF. CDR3 in DNA: TGTGCCAGCAGTTTCTCGGGGAATCAGCCCCAGCATTTT. V usage is TRBV27 and J usage is TRBJ1-5; no definite D call. V was clipped by 3 bases and J by 4 bases, with 7 bases between them. The V gene's germline CDR1 is MNHEY and CDR2 SMNVEV (reference sequence). This CDR3 contains 13 residues.

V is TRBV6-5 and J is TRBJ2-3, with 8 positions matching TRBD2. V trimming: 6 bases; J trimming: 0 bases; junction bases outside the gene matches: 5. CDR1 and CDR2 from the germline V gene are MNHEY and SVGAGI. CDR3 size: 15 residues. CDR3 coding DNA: TGTGCCAGCAGGGACGTAGCGGGGAGCACAGATACGCAGTATTTT. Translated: CASRDVAGSTDTQYF.

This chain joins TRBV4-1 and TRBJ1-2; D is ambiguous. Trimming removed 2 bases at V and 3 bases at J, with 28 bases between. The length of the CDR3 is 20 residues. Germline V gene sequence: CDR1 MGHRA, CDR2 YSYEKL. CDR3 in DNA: TGCGCCAGCAGCCAATTCATACCCAACCAATTCAACGGGATGTACTATGGCTACACCTTC. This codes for CASSQFIPNQFNGMYYGYTF.

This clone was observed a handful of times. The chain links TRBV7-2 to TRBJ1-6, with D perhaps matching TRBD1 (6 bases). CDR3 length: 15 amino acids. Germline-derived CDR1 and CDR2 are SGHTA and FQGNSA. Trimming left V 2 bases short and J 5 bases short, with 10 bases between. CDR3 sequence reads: CASSLPPGDNSPLHF. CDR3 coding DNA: TGTGCCAGCAGCTTACCCCCAGGGGATAATTCACCCCTCCACTTT.

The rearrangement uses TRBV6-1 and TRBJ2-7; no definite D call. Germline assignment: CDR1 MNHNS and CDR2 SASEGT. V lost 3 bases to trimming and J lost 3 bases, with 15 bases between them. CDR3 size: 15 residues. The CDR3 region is CASSDPPTVIYEQYF. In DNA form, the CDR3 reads TGTGCCAGCAGTGATCCCCCCACGGTGATCTACGAGCAGTACTTC.

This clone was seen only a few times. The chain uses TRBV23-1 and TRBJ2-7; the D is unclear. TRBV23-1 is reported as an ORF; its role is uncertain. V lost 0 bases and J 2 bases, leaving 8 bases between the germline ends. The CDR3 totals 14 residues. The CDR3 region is CASSQSGETYEQYF. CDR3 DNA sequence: TGCGCCAGCAGTCAATCCGGAGAAACCTACGAGCAGTACTTC.

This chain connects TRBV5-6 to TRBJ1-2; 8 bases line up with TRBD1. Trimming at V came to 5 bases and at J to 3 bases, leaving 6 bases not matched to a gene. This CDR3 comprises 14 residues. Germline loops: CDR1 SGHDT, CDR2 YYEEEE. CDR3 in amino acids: CASRFGQGDYGYTF. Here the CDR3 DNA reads TGTGCCAGCAGGTTCGGACAGGGTGACTATGGCTACACCTTC.

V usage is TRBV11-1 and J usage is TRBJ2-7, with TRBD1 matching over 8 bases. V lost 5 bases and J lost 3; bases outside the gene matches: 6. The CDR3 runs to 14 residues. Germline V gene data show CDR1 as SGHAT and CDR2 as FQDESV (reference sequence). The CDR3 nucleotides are TGTGCCAGCAGCAAGACAGGGGAGTACTACGAGCAGTACTTC. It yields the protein CASSKTGEYYEQYF.

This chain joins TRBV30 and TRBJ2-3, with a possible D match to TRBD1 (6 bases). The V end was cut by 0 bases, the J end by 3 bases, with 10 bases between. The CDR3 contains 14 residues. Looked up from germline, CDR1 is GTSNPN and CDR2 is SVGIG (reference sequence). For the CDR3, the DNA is TGTGCCTGGAGTGTCATGGGGGCGACAGATACGCAGTATTTT. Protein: CAWSVMGATDTQYF. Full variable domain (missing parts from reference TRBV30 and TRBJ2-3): SQTIHQWPATLVQPVGSPLSLECTVEGTSNPNLYWYRQAAGRGLQLLFYSVGIGQISSEVPQNLSASRPQDRQFILSSKKLLLSDSGFYLCAWSVMGATDTQYFGPGTRLTVL.

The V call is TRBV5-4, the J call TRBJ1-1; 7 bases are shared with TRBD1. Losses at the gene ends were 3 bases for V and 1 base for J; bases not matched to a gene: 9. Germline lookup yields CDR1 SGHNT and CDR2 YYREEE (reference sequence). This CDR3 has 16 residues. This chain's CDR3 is CASSSGGGYPNTEAFF. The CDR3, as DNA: TGTGCCAGCAGCTCGGGAGGGGGCTATCCGAACACTGAAGCTTTCTTT.

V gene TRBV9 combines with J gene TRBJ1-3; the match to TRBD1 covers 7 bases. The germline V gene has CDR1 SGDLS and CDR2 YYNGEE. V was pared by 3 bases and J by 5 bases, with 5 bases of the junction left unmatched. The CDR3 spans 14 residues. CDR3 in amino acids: CASSETGDRNTIYF. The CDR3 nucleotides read TGTGCCAGCAGCGAAACAGGGGATAGAAACACCATATATTTT.

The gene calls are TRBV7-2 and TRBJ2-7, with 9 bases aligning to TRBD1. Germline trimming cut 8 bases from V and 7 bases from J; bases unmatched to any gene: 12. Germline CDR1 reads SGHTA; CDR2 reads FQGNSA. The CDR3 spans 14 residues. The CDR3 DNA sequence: TGTGCCAGCTCAACCGGGACAGGGCCTTGGGAGCAGTACTTC. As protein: CASSTGTGPWEQYF.

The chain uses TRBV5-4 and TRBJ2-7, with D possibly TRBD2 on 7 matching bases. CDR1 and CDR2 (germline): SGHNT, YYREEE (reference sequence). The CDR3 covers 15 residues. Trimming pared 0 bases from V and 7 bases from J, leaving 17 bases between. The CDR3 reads CASSLDMAGASEQYF. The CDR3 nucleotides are TGTGCCAGCAGCTTGGATATGGCGGGGGCCTCTGAGCAGTACTTC.

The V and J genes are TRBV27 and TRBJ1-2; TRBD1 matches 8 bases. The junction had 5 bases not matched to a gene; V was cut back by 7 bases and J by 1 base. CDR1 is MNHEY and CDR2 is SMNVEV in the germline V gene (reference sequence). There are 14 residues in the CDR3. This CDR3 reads CASKLDRGNYGYTF. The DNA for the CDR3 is TGTGCCAGCAAACTAGACAGGGGTAACTATGGCTACACCTTC.

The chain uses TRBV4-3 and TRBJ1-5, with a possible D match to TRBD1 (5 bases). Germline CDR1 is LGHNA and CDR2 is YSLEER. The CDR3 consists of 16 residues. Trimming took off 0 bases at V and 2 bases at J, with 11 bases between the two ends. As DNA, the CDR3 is TGCGCCAGCAGCCAAGATGGGGCAACCGGCAATCAGCCCCAGCATTTT. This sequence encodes CASSQDGATGNQPQHF.